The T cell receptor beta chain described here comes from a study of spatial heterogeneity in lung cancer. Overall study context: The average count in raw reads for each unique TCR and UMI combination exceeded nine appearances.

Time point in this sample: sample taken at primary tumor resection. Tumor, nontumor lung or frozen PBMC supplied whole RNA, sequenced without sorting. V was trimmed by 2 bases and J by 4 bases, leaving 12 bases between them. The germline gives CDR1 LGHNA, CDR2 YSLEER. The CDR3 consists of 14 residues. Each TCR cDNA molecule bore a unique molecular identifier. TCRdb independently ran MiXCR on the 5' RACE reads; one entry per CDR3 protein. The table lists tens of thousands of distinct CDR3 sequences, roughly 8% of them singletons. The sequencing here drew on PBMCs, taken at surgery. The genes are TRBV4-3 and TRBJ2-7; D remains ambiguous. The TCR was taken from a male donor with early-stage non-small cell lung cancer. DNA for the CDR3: TGCGCCAGCAGCCAAATCACAACCAGTTACGAGCAGTACTTC. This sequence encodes CASSQITTSYEQYF.